This entry describes one TCR beta chain. The antigen this receptor binds is unknown. No qualities accompany the bases; no much larger clone lies one base away. This entry belongs to a study of T cell responses to AZD1222 COVID-19 vaccine (dated by TCRdb to the early 2020s). Describing the broader study: A total of 233 trial participants underwent TCR sequencing, of whom some 210 received two doses of AZD1222 and 26 received two doses of the MenACWY control vaccine. Trial participants were enrolled by age into 18-55, 56-69 and 70-plus year subgroups, with roughly 150, 30 and 60 TCR-sequenced participants respectively.

The CDR3 regions of human TCRbeta chains were analyzed by immunosequencing. Per the original workflow: Repertoire TCRs were checked for matches against a reference library of SARS-CoV-2-specific TCRs that had been generated using the MIRA antigen-specificity platform. Breadth meant the fraction of unique TCRs that were SARS-CoV-2-associated, whereas depth meant the fraction of total T cells that were SARS-CoV-2-associated. Using the MIRA data, every spike-specific TCR was mapped to the spike region that the TCR reacted to and assigned to either a CD4 or a CD8 class. Log10-transformed breadth and depth values were compared by one-way ANOVA with Sidak's multiple comparisons tests. Sourced from immuneACCESS, this table was stored by TCRdb with only in-frame sequences that have V and J called. A share of the clones is absent; for the studies checked, an unresolved V gene accounts for under half, and the remainder has no known explanation. Clone size and V and J calls were adopted from that table, with D and trimming inferred from the DNA. This sample comprises 150,000 to 200,000 clones, 90% to 95% of them detected only once. Approximately 1.2% of the sample is held by the ten biggest clonotypes.

What the time point label conveys for this sample: about 28 days (+/-7) after the second vaccine dose. Because spike-specific TCR depth and breadth did not differ between the two schedules, AZD1222 recipients who got a second dose at roughly 4 weeks were pooled with those who got a second dose at roughly 12 weeks. Vaccinee samples came from UK trials COV001 and COV002, including a single-blind randomized controlled phase 2/3 trial of AZD1222 (ChAdOx1 nCoV-19) in healthy adults. Trial participant PBMC samples were collected at day 0 and day 28 after the second dose for TCRbeta chain sequencing. The germline V gene sets CDR1 to SGHDT and CDR2 to YYEEEE. The CDR3 contains 14 residues, cysteine and phenylalanine counted. Here the CDR3 DNA is all that survives: 42 bases in frame from base 1. V loses 4 bases of germline sequence and J loses 4 bases, and the interval between the two ends is 14 bases. Beyond this particular receptor, the publication reports: The 56-69-year group was small, and its depth increase did not reach significance, likely because of low power. Participants were mostly white British, with more females than males. The authors suggested clonal diversity may have been underestimated. Conclusions about previously exposed vaccinees were limited because only six AZD1222 recipients were SARS-CoV-2 seropositive at baseline. Nearly half of unique spike-specific TCRs reportedly recognized epitopes outside regions mutated in the B.1.351 and B.1.1.7 variants. Because no day 14 peak-response samples were available, the repertoires could be characterized only after the peak T cell response. After two AZD1222 doses, spike-specific TCR breadth and depth were significantly higher than at day 0 and than in MenACWY recipients. CD4 TCRs associated with the vaccine covered the entire spike protein, and the dominant responses were in regions 160-218 and 743-854.

This TCR derives from an adult who received the AZD1222 COVID-19 vaccine. Recombination connected TRBV5-6 to TRBJ1-1; the best D guess is TRBD1, with 6 bases matching. Sequenced material: peripheral blood, taken 28 days after the second AZD1222 dose. The CDR3 corresponds to CASSRRGMGTEAFF. The DNA is as follows: TGTGCCAGCAGCCGCAGGGGAATGGGCACTGAAGCTTTCTTT.